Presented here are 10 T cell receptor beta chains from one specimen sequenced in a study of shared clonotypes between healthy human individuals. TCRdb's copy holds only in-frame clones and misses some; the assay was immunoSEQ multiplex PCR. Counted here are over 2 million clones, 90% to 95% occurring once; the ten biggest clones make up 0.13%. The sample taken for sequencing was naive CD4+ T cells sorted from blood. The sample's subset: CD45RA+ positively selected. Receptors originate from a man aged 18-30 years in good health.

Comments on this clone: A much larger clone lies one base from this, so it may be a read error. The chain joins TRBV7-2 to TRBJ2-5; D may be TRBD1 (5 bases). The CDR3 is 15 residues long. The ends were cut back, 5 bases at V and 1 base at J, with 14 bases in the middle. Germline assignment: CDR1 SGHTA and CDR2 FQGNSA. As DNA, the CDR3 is TGTGCCAGCAGCAGGGGCCCAGGGTTCCAAGAGACCCAGTACTTC. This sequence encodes CASSRGPGFQETQYF.

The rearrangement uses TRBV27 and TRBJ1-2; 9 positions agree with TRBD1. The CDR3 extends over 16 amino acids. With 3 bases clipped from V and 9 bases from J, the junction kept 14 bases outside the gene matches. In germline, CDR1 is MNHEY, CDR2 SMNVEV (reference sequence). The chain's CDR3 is CASSLGTGILVSSYTF. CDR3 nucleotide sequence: TGTGCCAGCAGTTTGGGGACAGGGATCCTGGTTTCGAGCTACACCTTC.

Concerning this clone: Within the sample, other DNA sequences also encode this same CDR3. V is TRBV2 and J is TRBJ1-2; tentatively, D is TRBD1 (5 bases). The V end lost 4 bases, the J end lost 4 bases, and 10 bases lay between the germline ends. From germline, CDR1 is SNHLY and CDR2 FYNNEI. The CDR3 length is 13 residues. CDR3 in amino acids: CASSVDSFYGYTF. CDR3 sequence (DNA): TGTGCCAGCAGTGTTGACAGCTTCTATGGCTACACCTTC.

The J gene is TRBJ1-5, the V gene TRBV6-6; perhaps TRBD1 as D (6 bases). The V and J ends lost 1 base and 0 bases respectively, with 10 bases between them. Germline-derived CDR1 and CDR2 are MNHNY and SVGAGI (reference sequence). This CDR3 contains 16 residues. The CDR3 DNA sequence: TGTGCCAGCAGTTACTACAGGACAGCTAGCAATCAGCCCCAGCATTTT. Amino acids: CASSYYRTASNQPQHF.

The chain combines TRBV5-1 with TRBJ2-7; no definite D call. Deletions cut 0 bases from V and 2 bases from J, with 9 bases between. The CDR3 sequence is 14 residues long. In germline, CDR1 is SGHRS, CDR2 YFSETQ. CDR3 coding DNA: TGCGCCAGCAGCTTGGAAATAGGACCCTACGAGCAGTACTTC. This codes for CASSLEIGPYEQYF.

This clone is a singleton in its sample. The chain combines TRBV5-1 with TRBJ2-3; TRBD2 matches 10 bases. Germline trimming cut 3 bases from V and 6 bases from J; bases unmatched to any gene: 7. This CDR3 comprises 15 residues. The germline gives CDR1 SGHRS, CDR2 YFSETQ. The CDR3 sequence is CASSSSGSNVDTQYF. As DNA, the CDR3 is TGCGCCAGCAGCTCTAGCGGGAGTAATGTGGATACGCAGTATTTT.

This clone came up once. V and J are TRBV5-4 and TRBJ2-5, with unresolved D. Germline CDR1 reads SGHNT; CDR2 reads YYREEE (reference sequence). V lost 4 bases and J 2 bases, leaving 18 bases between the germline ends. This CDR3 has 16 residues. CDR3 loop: CASSGSPSVGQETQYF. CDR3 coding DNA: TGTGCCAGCAGCGGTTCCCCAAGCGTGGGGCAAGAGACCCAGTACTTC.

The CDR3 is CASTSGAGTEAFF. Here the CDR3 DNA reads TGTGCCAGTACCTCAGGGGCCGGCACTGAAGCTTTCTTT. The rearrangement uses TRBV19 and TRBJ1-1; TRBD1 might be the D (6 bases). Germline CDR1 LNHDA, CDR2 SQIVND (reference sequence). The CDR3 runs 13 residues. V lost 7 bases, J lost 4 bases, and 13 bases lay in between.

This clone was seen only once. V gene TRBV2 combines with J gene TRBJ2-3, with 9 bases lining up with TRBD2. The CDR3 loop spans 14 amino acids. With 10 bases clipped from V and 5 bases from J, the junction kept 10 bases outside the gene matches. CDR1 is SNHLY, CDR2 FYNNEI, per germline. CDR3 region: CATKPGLAVDTQYF. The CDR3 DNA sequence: TGTGCCACAAAACCGGGACTAGCTGTAGATACGCAGTATTTT.

Written as DNA, the CDR3 is TGTGCCAGCAGCTTGATTACAGGGGCCTATAATTCACCCCTCCACTTT. Its protein is CASSLITGAYNSPLHF. The V gene is TRBV7-2, the J gene TRBJ1-6; 7 bases fit TRBD1. The CDR3 covers 16 residues. Per the germline V gene, CDR1 is SGHTA and CDR2 is FQGNSA. Losses at the gene ends were 3 bases for V and 2 bases for J; bases not matched to a gene: 4.